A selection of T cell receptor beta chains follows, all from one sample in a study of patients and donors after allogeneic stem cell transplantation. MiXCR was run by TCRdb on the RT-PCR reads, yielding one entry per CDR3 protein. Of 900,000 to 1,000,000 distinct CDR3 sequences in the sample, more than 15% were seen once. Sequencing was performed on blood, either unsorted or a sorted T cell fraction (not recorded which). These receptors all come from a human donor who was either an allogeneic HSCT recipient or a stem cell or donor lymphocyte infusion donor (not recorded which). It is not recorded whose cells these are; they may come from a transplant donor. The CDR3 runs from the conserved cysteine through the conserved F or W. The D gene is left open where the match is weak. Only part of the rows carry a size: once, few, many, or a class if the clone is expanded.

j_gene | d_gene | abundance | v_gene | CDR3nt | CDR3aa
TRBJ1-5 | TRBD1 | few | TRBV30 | TGTGCCTGGGGTGGACAGGGGGCGGGTCAGCCCCAGCATTTT | CAWGGQGAGQPQHF
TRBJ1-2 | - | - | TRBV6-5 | TGTGCCAGCAGTTACCCCCGACAGATTGCTAACTATGGCTACACCTTC | CASSYPRQIANYGYTF
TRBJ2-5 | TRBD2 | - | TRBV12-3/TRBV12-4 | TGTGCCAGCAGCCGCGGACTAGCGGGGACCAAGACCCAGTACTTC | CASSRGLAGTKTQYF
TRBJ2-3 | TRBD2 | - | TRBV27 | TGTGCCAGCAGTGCTAAGCGGGGGACCCCCACAGATACGCAGTATTTT | CASSAKRGTPTDTQYF
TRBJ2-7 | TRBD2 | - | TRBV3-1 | TGTGCCAGCAGCCAAGGAGGAGGGACTAGCAGGGACGAGCAGTACTTC | CASSQGGGTSRDEQYF
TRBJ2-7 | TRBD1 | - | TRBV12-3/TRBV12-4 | TGTGCCAGCAGTGCGACAGGGTACCACTACGAGCAGTACTTC | CASSATGYHYEQYF
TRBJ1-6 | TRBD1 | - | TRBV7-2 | TGTGCCAGCAGCGCAAGGGGGACAGGGGGACCTTACACCCTCCACTTT | CASSARGTGGPYTLHF
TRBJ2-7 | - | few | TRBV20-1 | TGCAGTGCTAGTCTCCCCGGGGGATGGTACGAGCAGTACTTC | CSASLPGGWYEQYF
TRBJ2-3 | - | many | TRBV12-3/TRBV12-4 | TGTGCCAGCACGAGGGGCGGCACAGATACGCAGTATTTT | CASTRGGTDTQYF
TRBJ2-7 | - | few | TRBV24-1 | TGTGCCACCAGTGTTGACAGCTCCTACGAGCAGTACTTC | CATSVDSSYEQYF
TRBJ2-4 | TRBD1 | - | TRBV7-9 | TGTGCCAGCAGCGCCGACAGGGTTCTGAACATTCAGTACTTC | CASSADRVLNIQYF
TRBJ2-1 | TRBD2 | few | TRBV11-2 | TGTGCCAGCAGCTTAGACCCGCGACTAGCGGGAGGGACGAATGATGAGCAGTTCTTC | CASSLDPRLAGGTNDEQFF
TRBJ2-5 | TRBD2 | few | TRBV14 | TGTGCCAGCAGCCAAGTGAATAGCGGGAGCTTCGAGACCCAGTACTTC | CASSQVNSGSFETQYF
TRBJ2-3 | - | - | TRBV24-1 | TGTGCCACCAGTGATGGGGCTGTGGGGGCAGATACGCAGTATTTT | CATSDGAVGADTQYF
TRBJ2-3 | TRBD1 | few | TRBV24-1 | TGTGCCACCAGTGGCCCGGGACAGACGCCGGATACGCAGTATTTT | CATSGPGQTPDTQYF
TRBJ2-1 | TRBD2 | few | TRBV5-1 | TGCGCCAGCAGCTTGGCCAGCACTAGCGGTGGTAGGCAGTTCTTC | CASSLASTSGGRQFF
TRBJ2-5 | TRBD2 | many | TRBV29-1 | TGCAGCGTGGCTCATGGGACTAGCTCTTTGGAGACCCAGTACTTC | CSVAHGTSSLETQYF
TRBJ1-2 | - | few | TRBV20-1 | TGCAGTGCTAGTCCGGGACACCGAAACTATGGCTACACCTTC | CSASPGHRNYGYTF
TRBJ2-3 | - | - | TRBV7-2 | TGTGCCAGCAGCTTAGGCCCCTTCCGTACGCAGTATTTT | CASSLGPFRTQYF
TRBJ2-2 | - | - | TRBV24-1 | TGTGCCACCAGTGACCCCAGGGGGGGCAACACCGGGGAGCTGTTTTTT | CATSDPRGGNTGELFF
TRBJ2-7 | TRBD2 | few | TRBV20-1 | TGCAGTGCTAAGTTTTCCGGCGGGAGATGGGGCGAGCAGTACTTC | CSAKFSGGRWGEQYF
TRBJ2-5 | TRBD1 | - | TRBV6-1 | TGTGCCAGCAGGCGCCGGACAGGGGGCGGAAAGACCCAGTACTTC | CASRRRTGGGKTQYF
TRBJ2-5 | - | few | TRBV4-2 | TGTGCCAGCAGCCAAGACGGTCATAAAACCCAGGGGCGAGTCCAAGAGACCCAGTACTTC | CASSQDGHKTQGRVQETQYF
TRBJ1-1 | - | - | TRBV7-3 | TGTGCCAGCAGCAACCTGGTGGGGACTGAAGCTTTCTTT | CASSNLVGTEAFF
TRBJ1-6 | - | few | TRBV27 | TGTGCCAGCAGTATCGGAAATTCACCCCTCCACTTT | CASSIGNSPLHF
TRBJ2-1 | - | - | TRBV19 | TGTGCCAGTAGTATCGGGCGGACCGCCCCTCGCAACAATGAGCAGTTCTTC | CASSIGRTAPRNNEQFF
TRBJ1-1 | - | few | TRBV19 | TGTGCCAGTAGTTTGGTGGTTGAAGCTTTCTTT | CASSLVVEAFF
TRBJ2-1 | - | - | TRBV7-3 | TGTGCCAGCAGCCCTAGCCAGGGAATGGGGGTCAATGAGCAGTTCTTC | CASSPSQGMGVNEQFF
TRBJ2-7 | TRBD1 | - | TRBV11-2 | TGTGCCAGCAGCCTAGAGGCAGGGGGCTGGTACGAGCAGTACTTC | CASSLEAGGWYEQYF
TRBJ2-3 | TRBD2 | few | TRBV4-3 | TGCGCCAGCAGCCAAGTATGGCGGGGGGTCAGCACAGATACGCAGTATTTT | CASSQVWRGVSTDTQYF
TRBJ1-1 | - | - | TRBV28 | TGTGCCAGCAGTTTTTCAATTGAAGCTTTCTTT | CASSFSIEAFF
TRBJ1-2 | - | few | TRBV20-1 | TGCAGTGCTAGAGACCCGGACAACTATGGCTACACCTTC | CSARDPDNYGYTF
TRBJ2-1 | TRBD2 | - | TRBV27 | TGTGCCAGCAGTGCTAGCGGTTACTCCTACAATGAGCAGTTCTTC | CASSASGYSYNEQFF
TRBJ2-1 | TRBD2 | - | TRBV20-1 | TGCAGTGCTAGAGGGGGGGCTAGCGGGGGATCCCCGGCCAATGAGCAGTTCTTC | CSARGGASGGSPANEQFF
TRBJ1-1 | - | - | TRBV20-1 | TGCAGTGCTTCTGGGGTGACTGAAGCTTTCTTT | CSASGVTEAFF
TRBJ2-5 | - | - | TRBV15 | TGTGCCACCAGCAGAGATTTGAGGGGTAAAGAGACCCAGTACTTC | CATSRDLRGKETQYF
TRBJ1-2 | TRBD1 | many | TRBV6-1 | TGTGCCAGCAGTAGGGGACAGGGGTACGGCTACACCTTC | CASSRGQGYGYTF
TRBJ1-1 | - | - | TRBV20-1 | TGCAGTGCTAGAGACTATCTGGACAGACAGAACACTGAAGCTTTCTTT | CSARDYLDRQNTEAFF
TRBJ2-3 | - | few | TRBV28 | TGTGCCAGCAGTTTATTTCCGGGAGAACCAGATACGCAGTATTTT | CASSLFPGEPDTQYF
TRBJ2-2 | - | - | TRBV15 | TGTGCCACCAGCAGAGATCTGGGGGGGCGTGGCACCGGGGAGCTGTTTTTT | CATSRDLGGRGTGELFF
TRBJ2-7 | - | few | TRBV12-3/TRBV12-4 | TGTGCCAGCAGGAGGTCGGGTTCAGTGTCCTACGAGCAGTACTTC | CASRRSGSVSYEQYF
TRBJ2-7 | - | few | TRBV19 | TGTGCCAGTAGTATTGGGACGGGGGAGCAGTACTTC | CASSIGTGEQYF
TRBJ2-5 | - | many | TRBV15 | TGTGCCACCAGCAGAGAGGGCAGAATGCAAGAGACCCAGTACTTC | CATSREGRMQETQYF